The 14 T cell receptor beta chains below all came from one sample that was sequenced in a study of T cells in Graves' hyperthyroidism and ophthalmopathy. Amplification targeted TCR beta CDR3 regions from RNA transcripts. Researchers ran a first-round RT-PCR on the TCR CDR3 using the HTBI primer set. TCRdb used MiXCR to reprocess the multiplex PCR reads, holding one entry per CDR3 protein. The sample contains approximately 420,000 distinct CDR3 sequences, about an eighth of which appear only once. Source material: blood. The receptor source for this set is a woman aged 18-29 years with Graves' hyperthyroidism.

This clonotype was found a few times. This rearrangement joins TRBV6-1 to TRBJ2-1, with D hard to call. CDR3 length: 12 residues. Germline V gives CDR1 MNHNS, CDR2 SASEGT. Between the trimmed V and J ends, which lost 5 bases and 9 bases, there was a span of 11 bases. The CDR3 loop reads CASSTRLSEQFF. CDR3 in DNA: TGTGCCAGCAGTACCCGACTCTCTGAGCAGTTCTTC.

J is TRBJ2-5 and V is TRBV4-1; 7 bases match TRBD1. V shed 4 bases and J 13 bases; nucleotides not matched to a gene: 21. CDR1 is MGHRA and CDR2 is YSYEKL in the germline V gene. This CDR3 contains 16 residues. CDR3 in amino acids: CASSPLIGVGQGDRYF. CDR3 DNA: TGCGCCAGCAGCCCCCTGATAGGGGTCGGTCAGGGGGATCGGTACTTC.

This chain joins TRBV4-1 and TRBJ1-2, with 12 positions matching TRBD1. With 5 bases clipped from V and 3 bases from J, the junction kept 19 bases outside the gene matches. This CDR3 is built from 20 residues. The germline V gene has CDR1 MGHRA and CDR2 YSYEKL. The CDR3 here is CASSDAPTGGQGAIDYGYTF. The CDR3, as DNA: TGCGCCAGCAGCGACGCCCCTACGGGGGGACAGGGGGCTATAGACTATGGCTACACCTTC.

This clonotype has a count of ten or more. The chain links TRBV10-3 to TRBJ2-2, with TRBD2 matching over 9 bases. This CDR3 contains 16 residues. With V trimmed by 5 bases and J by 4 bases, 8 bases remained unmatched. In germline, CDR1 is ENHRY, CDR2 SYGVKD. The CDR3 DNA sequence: TGTGCCATCAGTACCCGGACTAGCGATGCCACCGGGGAGCTGTTTTTT. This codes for CAISTRTSDATGELFF.

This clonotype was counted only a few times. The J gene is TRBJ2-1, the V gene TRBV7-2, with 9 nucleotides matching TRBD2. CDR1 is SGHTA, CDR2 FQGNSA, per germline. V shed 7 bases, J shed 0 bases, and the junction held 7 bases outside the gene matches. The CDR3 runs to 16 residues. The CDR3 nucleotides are TGTGCCAGCACCCCCTTTAGCGGGAGCTCCTACAATGAGCAGTTCTTC. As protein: CASTPFSGSSYNEQFF.

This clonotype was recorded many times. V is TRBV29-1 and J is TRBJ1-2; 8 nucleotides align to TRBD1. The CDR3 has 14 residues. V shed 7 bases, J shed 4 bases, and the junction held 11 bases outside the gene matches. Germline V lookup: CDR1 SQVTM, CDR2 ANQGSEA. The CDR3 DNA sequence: TGCAGCGCCGAGGGGGGACAGGAGAGCTATGGCTACACCTTC. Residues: CSAEGGQESYGYTF. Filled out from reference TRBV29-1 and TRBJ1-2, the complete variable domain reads SAVISQKPSRDICQRGTSLTIQCQVDSQVTMMFWYRQQPGQSLTLIATANQGSEATYESGFVIDKFPISRPNLTFSTLTVSNMSPEDSSIYLCSAEGGQESYGYTFGSGTRLTVV.

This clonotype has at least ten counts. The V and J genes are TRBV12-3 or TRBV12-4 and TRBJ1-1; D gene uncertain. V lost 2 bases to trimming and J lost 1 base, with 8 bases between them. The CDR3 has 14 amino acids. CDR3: CASSLSGWNTEAFF. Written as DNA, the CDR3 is TGTGCCAGCAGTTTATCGGGGTGGAACACTGAAGCTTTCTTT.

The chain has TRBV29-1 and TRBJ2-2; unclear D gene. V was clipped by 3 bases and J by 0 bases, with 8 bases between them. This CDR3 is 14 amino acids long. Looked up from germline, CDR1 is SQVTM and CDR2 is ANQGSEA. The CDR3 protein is CSVEGGPNTGELFF. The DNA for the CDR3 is TGCAGCGTTGAGGGCGGTCCGAACACCGGGGAGCTGTTTTTT.

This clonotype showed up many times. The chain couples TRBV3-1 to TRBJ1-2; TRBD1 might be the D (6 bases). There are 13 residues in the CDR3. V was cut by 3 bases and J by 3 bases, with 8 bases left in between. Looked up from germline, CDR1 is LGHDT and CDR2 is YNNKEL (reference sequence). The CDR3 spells CASSQGAHYGYTF. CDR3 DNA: TGTGCCAGCAGCCAGGGGGCTCACTATGGCTACACCTTC. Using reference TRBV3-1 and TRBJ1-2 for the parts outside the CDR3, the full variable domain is DTAVSQTPKYLVTQMGNDKSIKCEQNLGHDTMYWYKQDSKKFLKIMFSYNNKELIINETVPNRFSPKSPDKAHLNLHINSLELGDSAVYFCASSQGAHYGYTFGSGTRLTVV.

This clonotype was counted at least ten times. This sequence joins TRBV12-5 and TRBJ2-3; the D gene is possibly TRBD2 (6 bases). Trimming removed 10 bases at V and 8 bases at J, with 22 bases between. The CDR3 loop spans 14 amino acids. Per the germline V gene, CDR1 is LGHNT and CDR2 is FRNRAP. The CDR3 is CAISLARLGGTQYF. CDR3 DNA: TGTGCTATAAGCTTAGCCAGATTGGGGGGTACGCAGTATTTT.

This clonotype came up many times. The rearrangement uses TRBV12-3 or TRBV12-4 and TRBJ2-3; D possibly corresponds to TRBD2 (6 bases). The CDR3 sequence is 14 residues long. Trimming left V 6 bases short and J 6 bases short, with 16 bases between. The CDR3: CASRGDLRGDTQYF. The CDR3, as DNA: TGTGCCAGCAGGGGGGACTTGCGTGGTGATACGCAGTATTTT.

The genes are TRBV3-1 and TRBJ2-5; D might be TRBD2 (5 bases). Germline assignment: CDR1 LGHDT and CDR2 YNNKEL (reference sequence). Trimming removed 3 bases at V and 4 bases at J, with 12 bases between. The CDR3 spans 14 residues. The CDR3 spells CASSQASRGETQYF. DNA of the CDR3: TGTGCCAGCAGCCAGGCTAGCCGGGGAGAGACCCAGTACTTC.

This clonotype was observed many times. The CDR3 here is CASRRLGSNTGELFF. CDR3 coding DNA: TGTGCCAGCAGACGACTAGGGTCGAACACCGGGGAGCTGTTTTTT. This chain links TRBV6-2 or TRBV6-3 with TRBJ2-2, with D possibly TRBD2 on 6 matching bases. This CDR3 spans 15 amino acids. V lost 6 bases and J lost 0, with 11 bases in between. Germline assignment: CDR1 MNHEY and CDR2 SVGEGT.

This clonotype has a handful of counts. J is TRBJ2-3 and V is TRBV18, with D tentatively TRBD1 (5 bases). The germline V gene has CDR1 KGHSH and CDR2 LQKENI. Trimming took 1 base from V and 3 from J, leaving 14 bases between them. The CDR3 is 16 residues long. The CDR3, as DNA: TGTGCCAGCTCACCACAAAAAGGACATAAGACAGATACGCAGTATTTT. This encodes CASSPQKGHKTDTQYF. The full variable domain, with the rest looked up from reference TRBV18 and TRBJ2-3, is NAGVMQNPRHLVRRRGQEARLRCSPMKGHSHVYWYRQLPEEGLKFMVYLQKENIIDESGMPKERFSAEFPKEGPSILRIQQVVRGDSAAYFCASSPQKGHKTDTQYFGPGTRLTVL.